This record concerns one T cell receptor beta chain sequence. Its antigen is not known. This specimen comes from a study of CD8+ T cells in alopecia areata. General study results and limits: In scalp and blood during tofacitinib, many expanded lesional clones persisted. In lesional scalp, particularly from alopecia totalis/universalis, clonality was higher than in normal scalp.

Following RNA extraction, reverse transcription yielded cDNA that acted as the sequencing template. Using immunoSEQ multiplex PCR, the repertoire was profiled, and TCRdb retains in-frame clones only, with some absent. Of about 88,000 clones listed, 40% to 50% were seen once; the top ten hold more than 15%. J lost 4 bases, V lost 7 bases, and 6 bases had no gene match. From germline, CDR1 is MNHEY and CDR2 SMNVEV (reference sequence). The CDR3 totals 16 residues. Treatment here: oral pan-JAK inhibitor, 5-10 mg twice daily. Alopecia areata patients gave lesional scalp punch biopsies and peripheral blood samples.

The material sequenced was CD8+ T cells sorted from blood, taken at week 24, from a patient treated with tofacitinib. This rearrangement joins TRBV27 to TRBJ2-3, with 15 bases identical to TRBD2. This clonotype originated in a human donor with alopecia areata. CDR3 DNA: TGTGCCAGCACCCCGGGACTAGCGGGAGGTCCAGATACGCAGTATTTT. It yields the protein CASTPGLAGGPDTQYF.